The entry below gives a single T cell receptor (beta chain) sequence along with its context. This clone was counted many times. The target of this receptor is not known. The record has no base qualities; no much larger clone is one base away. This record comes from a study of shared clonotypes between healthy human individuals (TCRdb year 2020). Looking at the study overall: A few men and a couple of women, aged 18 to 49 years, made up the cohort. Per donor, three plates each were used for CD4 naive and CD4 memory, two for CD8 naive, and one for CD8 memory. The study deeply sequenced blood TCR repertoires of five healthy adults to estimate repertoire size and the extent of clonotype sharing between individuals. Libraries were prepared and TCR repertoires were sequenced by different laboratories using diverse techniques, in order to increase sequencing depth and limit assay-specific biases. Each donor's leukapheresis produced roughly between about 0.9 and 9.5 billion PBMCs. What the work shows at the level of the full study, not this receptor alone: The genetic and exposure-history diversity represented was limited by the small number of donors. Estimated clonotype richness was generally larger for naive than for memory subsets. Rarefaction of sorted-subset datasets indicated incomplete sequencing despite the large sequencing depth. About 5% of naive CD4, 3.5% of naive CD8, approximately 2.2% of memory CD4, and about 0.4% of memory CD8 clonotypes were shared across a few donors. Compared with non-shared clonotypes, clonotypes shared by all four sorted-subset donors had higher generation probabilities. Based on pairwise subsampling, the degree of clonotype sharing among donors was expected to be affected by sequencing depth. Sampling was restricted to blood, and TCR repertoires in tissue are likely to differ from TCR repertoires in blood.

Using the deep immunoSEQ assay, multiplex PCR amplified TCR CDR3 regions from genomic DNA. For each cell subset, the extracted genomic DNA was distributed evenly across all wells of several immunoSEQ 96-well plates, and each plate served as one replicate. Each replicate PCR for sorted subsets received about 220 ng genomic DNA, equal to some 32,000 T cell genomes. The purified libraries were quantified using a Qubit 3.0 fluorometer, sized with a Bioanalyzer 2100, and then quantified again using the KAPA Library Quantification kit. Each immunoSEQ 96-well plate was sequenced on its own single-read 150-cycle Illumina NextSeq 550 flow cell. As for how the authors treated the data: Because the immunoSEQ output held only junctional sequences and lacked quality scores, the filtering could not match the filtering applied to full-length reads. To assign V/J genes and CDR3, sequences were annotated against IMGT germline references using PyIR, a Python wrapper for IgBLAST v1.9. Reads were removed for weak V/J assignments (E-value above 1e-6), missing CDR3, stop codons, out-of-frame junctions, or ambiguous translated residues. V3J clonotypes were defined by identical inferred V gene, J gene, and CDR3 amino acid sequence. To compute the percentage overlap between repertoires, the number of shared unique clonotypes was divided by the size of the smaller repertoire. Richness of each repertoire was evaluated using RTK rarefaction, the Chao1 estimator, and Recon v2.1 estimates of unobserved clonotypes. Generation probabilities were computed with OLGA for all TCRbeta clonotypes obtained by the gDNA method from a handful of donors. The table comes from immuneACCESS by way of TCRdb, which keeps in-frame sequences with V and J called. Part of the clones is missing from these tables; in studies checked, under half for an unresolved V gene and the rest for unknown reasons. V and J calls and clone size follow that table, whereas D and trimming were derived from the DNA. The table for this sample lists approximately 980,000 clones; approximately 80% of them were counted only once. The ten largest make up roughly 1.5% of the sample.

Donors were healthy HIV-negative adults with no recently reported acute infections or vaccinations. Only Caucasian adults living in Nashville, Tennessee, USA were represented among the donors. CD4+ T cells were enriched by magnetic negative selection, after which naive cells were positively selected on CD45RA and the negative fraction was taken as the memory subset. Blood was obtained by leukapheresis, after which PBMCs were separated by Ficoll-Histopaque density gradient centrifugation and cryopreserved in liquid nitrogen vapor phase. Purity and quantity of every magnetically sorted T cell population were checked by analytical flow cytometry. Each sorted fraction had its genomic DNA isolated and then quantified by UV absorbance on a Nanodrop 2000c. The clonotype originates from a man in his late teens or twenties in good health. The material sequenced was memory CD4+ T cells sorted from blood. What this sample's cell subset or site label stands for: CD45RA-negative fraction.

CDR3 protein: CASSLSGRSTDTQYF. The DNA is TGTGCCAGCAGCTTAAGCGGGAGATCGACAGATACGCAGTATTTT. Recombination connected TRBV11-2 to TRBJ2-3; TRBD2 agrees with 8 junctional bases. Clipping removes 2 bases from V and 3 bases from J, with 4 as the unmatched junction base count. In the germline V gene, CDR1 corresponds to SGHAT and CDR2 to FQNNGV. The CDR3 measures 15 amino acids from cysteine to phenylalanine. The retained sequence is limited to the CDR3, 45 bases, with the frame set at the first base. The full variable domain, completed from the reference TRBV11-2 and TRBJ2-3 proteins outside the CDR3, reads EAGVAQSPRYKIIEKRQSVAFWCNPISGHATLYWYQQILGQGPKLLIQFQNNGVVDDSQLPKDRFSAERLKGVDSTLKIQPAKLEDSAVYLCASSLSGRSTDTQYFGPGTRLTVL.